The next 21 T cell receptor beta chains were all read from a single sample in a study of shared clonotypes between healthy human individuals. TCRdb's table, derived via immunoSEQ multiplex PCR, lists solely in-frame clones and lacks some. Of 2 million to 2.5 million clones detected, about nine tenths appear once; the ten largest clones hold roughly 0.34%. The sequenced material came from naive CD4+ T cells from PBMCs. Subset: CD45RA+ positively selected. These TCRs come from a man aged 18 to 30 in good health. Some clones in this sample may be carry-over from other donors' samples.

This chain joins TRBV6-1 and TRBJ2-3; D is uncertain. CDR1 MNHNS and CDR2 SASEGT come from the germline V gene. This CDR3 has 13 amino acids. Trimming left V 1 base short and J 2 bases short, with 4 bases between. CDR3 DNA sequence: TGTGCCAGCAGTGAAGGCCACACAGATACGCAGTATTTT. It specifies CASSEGHTDTQYF.

The chain links TRBV14 to TRBJ2-2; TRBD1 aligns across 9 bases. The CDR3 sequence is 17 residues long. Looked up from germline, CDR1 is SGHDN and CDR2 is FVKESK. V lost 7 bases, J lost 5 bases, and 14 bases stayed unmatched. CDR3 in amino acids: CASNLRDRALGTGELFF. Here the CDR3 DNA reads TGTGCCAGCAACCTCCGGGACAGGGCTTTGGGGACCGGGGAGCTGTTTTTT.

The genes are TRBV5-1 and TRBJ1-2; 10 bases map to TRBD1. Germline CDR1 is SGHRS and CDR2 is YFSETQ. V dropped 2 bases and J dropped 8; count of bases not matched to a gene: 12. The CDR3 totals 16 residues. Here the CDR3 DNA reads TGCGCCAGCAGCTTTTCTCCGGGACAGGGGAAGGGCGGCTACACCTTC. It encodes CASSFSPGQGKGGYTF.

The rearrangement links TRBV27 to TRBJ2-7; D unresolved. Trimming removed 7 bases at V and 4 bases at J, with 14 bases between. CDR1 MNHEY and CDR2 SMNVEV come from the germline V gene (reference sequence). The CDR3 consists of 13 residues. CDR3 protein: CASTGIEGYEQYF. DNA of the CDR3: TGTGCCAGCACTGGGATTGAAGGGTACGAGCAGTACTTC.

The chain has TRBV30 and TRBJ1-4; D remains unclear. Looked up from germline, CDR1 is GTSNPN and CDR2 is SVGIG (reference sequence). This CDR3 has 12 amino acids. Trimming shortened V by 2 bases and J by 8 bases, and 9 bases separated the two germline ends. CDR3 protein: CAWSYTSEKLFF. CDR3 nucleotide sequence: TGTGCCTGGAGTTATACGTCGGAAAAACTGTTTTTT.

The J gene is TRBJ1-2, the V gene TRBV6-6; maybe TRBD1 (5 bases). CDR1 MNHNY and CDR2 SVGAGI come from the germline V gene (reference sequence). The CDR3 is made up of 15 amino acids. The V end was cut by 8 bases, the J end by 0 bases, with 16 bases between. The CDR3 loop is CASHQVDRANYGYTF. CDR3 nucleotides: TGTGCCAGCCACCAAGTCGACAGAGCTAACTATGGCTACACCTTC.

As regards this clone: Other DNA sequences within the sample encode an identical CDR3. The rearrangement uses TRBV18 and TRBJ1-2; no clear D gene. The CDR3 contains 13 residues. Trimming removed 3 bases from V and 2 bases from J, with 7 bases in between. CDR1 KGHSH and CDR2 LQKENI come from the germline V gene. CDR3 residues: CASSPEANYGYTF. As DNA, the CDR3 is TGTGCCAGCTCACCGGAGGCCAACTATGGCTACACCTTC.

The V and J genes are TRBV7-2 and TRBJ1-4; D is possibly TRBD1 (6 bases). Trimming removed 6 bases at V and 4 bases at J, with 15 bases between. Germline CDR1 reads SGHTA; CDR2 reads FQGNSA. This CDR3 has 15 residues. The CDR3 region is CASRATGTYNEKLFF. The DNA for the CDR3 is TGTGCCAGCAGGGCAACAGGGACCTATAATGAAAAACTGTTTTTT.

The rearrangement uses TRBV9 and TRBJ2-3, with 9 positions matching TRBD2. V lost 3 bases to trimming and J lost 4 bases; unmatched junction nucleotides: 12. The germline V gene has CDR1 SGDLS and CDR2 YYNGEE. The CDR3 is made up of 17 amino acids. Here the CDR3 DNA reads TGTGCCAGCAGCGCTCAGGCGGGGGGGGAACGGGCAGATACGCAGTATTTT. It codes for CASSAQAGGERADTQYF.

The gene calls are TRBV4-1 and TRBJ1-5, with unresolved D. Germline CDR1 is MGHRA and CDR2 is YSYEKL. The length of the CDR3 is 14 residues. V shed 5 bases and J shed 4 bases, with 12 bases lying between them. DNA of the CDR3: TGCGCCAGCAGCATGGAGGGAGGAAATCAGCCCCAGCATTTT. Amino acids: CASSMEGGNQPQHF.

V is TRBV6-1 and J is TRBJ2-7; the D gene is possibly TRBD2 (5 bases). The CDR3 length is 16 residues. The germline CDR1 and CDR2 sequences are MNHNS and SASEGT. Trimming removed 2 bases from V and 3 bases from J, with 17 bases in between. CDR3 residues: CASSERMAGVVYEQYF. CDR3 sequence (DNA): TGTGCCAGCAGTGAACGGATGGCCGGGGTCGTCTACGAGCAGTACTTC.

The chain is built from TRBV7-2 and TRBJ2-3, with 8 bases fitting TRBD2. V was clipped by 1 base and J by 6 bases; unmatched bases: 15. Germline CDR1 and CDR2: SGHTA and FQGNSA. The CDR3 extends over 18 amino acids. The CDR3 coding sequence is TGTGCCAGCAGCTTAGGGCCCATGGGTAGCGGGGTAGCGGATACGCAGTATTTT. It yields the protein CASSLGPMGSGVADTQYF.

The sample holds one count of this clone. The gene calls are TRBV5-1 and TRBJ2-3; TRBD2 matches 14 bases. The V gene's germline CDR1 is SGHRS and CDR2 YFSETQ. The CDR3 spans 16 residues. V lost 1 base to trimming and J lost 5 bases; unmatched junction nucleotides: 3. In nucleotides, the CDR3 is TGCGCCAGCAGCTTGAGGGGACTAGCGGGAGTAGATACGCAGTATTTT. Its protein is CASSLRGLAGVDTQYF.

The chain links TRBV4-2 to TRBJ2-1; 10 nucleotides align to TRBD2. The CDR3 has 21 amino acids. Germline trimming cut 1 base from V and 2 bases from J; bases unmatched to any gene: 17. Germline CDR1 and CDR2: LGHNA and YNFKEQ. CDR3 protein: CASSQGAVGTSVLITYNEQFF. The CDR3 nucleotides read TGTGCCAGCAGCCAAGGCGCAGTGGGGACTAGCGTCCTGATCACCTACAATGAGCAGTTCTTC.

This rearrangement joins TRBV18 to TRBJ2-7; D may be TRBD1 (6 bases). CDR3 length: 15 residues. Germline assignment: CDR1 KGHSH and CDR2 LQKENI. Trimming shortened V by 3 bases and J by 1 base, and 13 bases separated the two germline ends. This CDR3 is CASSPSWGQSYEQYF. As DNA, the CDR3 is TGTGCCAGCTCACCTTCGTGGGGGCAGTCCTACGAGCAGTACTTC.

The chain is built from TRBV6-1 and TRBJ2-5; weak D call: TRBD1 (6 bases). The CDR3 loop spans 15 amino acids. V shed 2 bases and J shed 4 bases, with 14 bases lying between them. The germline V gene encodes CDR1 MNHNS and CDR2 SASEGT. The CDR3 nucleotides read TGTGCCAGCAGTGAATCCAAAGGGGGTTTAGAGACCCAGTACTTC. It codes for CASSESKGGLETQYF.

The rearrangement joins TRBV5-1 to TRBJ2-2; TRBD1 matches 8 bases. J gave up 4 bases and V 6 bases, and 11 bases lay outside the gene matches. This CDR3 spans 16 amino acids. Germline-derived CDR1 and CDR2 are SGHRS and YFSETQ. This CDR3 reads CASTSSGTGLTGELFF. The CDR3 region has the DNA TGCGCCAGCACCTCCTCCGGGACAGGACTCACCGGGGAGCTGTTTTTT.

This clone has only one observation. The genes are TRBV7-9 and TRBJ2-4; the D gene is possibly TRBD1 (5 bases). Germline-derived CDR1 and CDR2 are SEHNR and FQNEAQ (reference sequence). V lost 5 bases, J lost 0 bases, and 14 bases lay in between. The CDR3 is 16 residues long. The CDR3 bases are TGTGCCAGCAGCCAACGACAGACGCTAGCCAAAAACATTCAGTACTTC. Amino acids: CASSQRQTLAKNIQYF.

V usage is TRBV2 and J usage is TRBJ1-2; a weak D match, TRBD1 (6 bases). Germline CDR1 SNHLY, CDR2 FYNNEI. V gave up 1 base and J gave up 2 bases, with 11 bases separating them. The CDR3 loop spans 15 amino acids. CDR3 nucleotides: TGTGCCAGCAGTGAAGGGAGGGGGTTGAACTATGGCTACACCTTC. Translated: CASSEGRGLNYGYTF.

The J gene is TRBJ2-7, the V gene TRBV4-2; 9 nucleotides line up with TRBD2. CDR1 and CDR2 from the germline V gene are LGHNA and YNFKEQ. V gave up 0 bases and J gave up 2 bases; unmatched junction bases: 2. The CDR3 covers 15 residues. The chain's CDR3 is CASSQESGRTYEQYF. The CDR3 DNA reads TGTGCCAGCAGCCAAGAAAGCGGGAGGACCTACGAGCAGTACTTC.

CDR3 DNA sequence: TGCGCCAGCAGCTCGGCCCAACTAGCGAGTATTACCGGGGAGCTGTTTTTT. Its translation: CASSSAQLASITGELFF. This chain joins TRBV5-1 and TRBJ2-2; 7 bases match TRBD2. Germline V lookup: CDR1 SGHRS, CDR2 YFSETQ. J gave up 5 bases and V 3 bases, and 13 bases lay outside the gene matches. CDR3 size: 17 residues.